The present T cell receptor (beta chain) was sequenced within a study of blood T cells in healthy people across ages. This clonotype was seen many times. The antigen is undetermined. PBMCs, at least 7 million per sample, were isolated. CDR3 size: 13 residues. V was pared by 6 bases and J by 1 base, with 9 bases between. The germline gives CDR1 MNHEY, CDR2 SVGEGT. Together with a sample-barcoded 5' primer, a J-beta primer mix was included in a second PCR lasting about 7 to 11 cycles. A template-switch adaptor with 12 random nucleotides tagged each cDNA molecule. One entry per CDR3 protein, called by TCRdb with MiXCR from the 5' RACE reads. Here the sample spans over a million distinct CDR3 sequences, about 25% being singletons. Study observations and caveats: While age rose, TCR beta diversity per million T cells dropped in a roughly linear way.

These same records also appear under a second study, on T cells of mothers and their children. That investigation notes: From each mother came over 9.5 million TCR beta CDR3 reads, and from each child came 2.5 million to 3.5 million.

What was sequenced was blood. The TCR sequence derives from a girl aged 2-10 years in good health. The chain carries TRBV6-2 or TRBV6-3 and TRBJ2-5, with unresolved D. CDR3 sequence: CASSRGPQETQYF. The CDR3 DNA reads TGTGCCAGCAGCCGCGGCCCCCAAGAGACCCAGTACTTC.